This T cell receptor beta chain was sequenced during a study of blood T cell repertoires in COVID-19. The CDR3 runs to 14 residues. Per germline, CDR1 SGHRS and CDR2 YFSETQ. The germline V and J ends were trimmed by 0 bases and 7 bases, with 10 bases remaining between them. Original data processing: Reference gene primer amplification gave nucleated cell count estimates. The table came from immunoSEQ multiplex PCR; TCRdb's copy has only in-frame clones and leaves some out. V, J and clone size are those of that table, while D and trimming were read from the DNA. This sample carries a few hundred thousand clones, around 88% of them seen once, and the ten largest clones take approximately 1.1%.

Specimen: peripheral blood. The sequence came from a woman in her forties or fifties with acute or convalescent COVID-19. The chain couples TRBV5-1 to TRBJ1-4; D is unresolved. In DNA, the CDR3 is TGCGCCAGCAGCTTGGACGGCCGGGGTGAAAAACTGTTTTTT. Its translation is CASSLDGRGEKLFF. Variable domain in full (rest from reference TRBV5-1 and TRBJ1-4): KAGVTQTPRYLIKTRGQQVTLSCSPISGHRSVSWYQQTPGQGLQFLFEYFSETQRNKGNFPGRFSGRQFSNSRSEMNVSTLELGDSALYLCASSLDGRGEKLFFGSGTQLSVL.